The 10 T cell receptor beta chains below were found in one sample sequenced in a study of CD8+ T cells in alopecia areata. Isolated RNA was reverse transcribed into cDNA used as the sequencing template. The repertoire was sequenced with immunoSEQ multiplex PCR; TCRdb's copy has only in-frame clones and lacks some. Of 200,000 or so clones listed, around 62% were seen once; the top ten hold approximately 0.5%. Sequencing used CD4+ T cells sorted from blood, obtained at week 0. All receptors come from a human donor with alopecia areata.

This clone was seen only a few times. At the DNA level, this CDR3 is encoded by other sequences in the same sample as well. The J gene is TRBJ2-1, the V gene TRBV5-1; TRBD1 or TRBD2 may be the D gene (5 bases each). Trimming removed 0 bases from V and 2 bases from J, with 9 bases in between. Germline-derived CDR1 and CDR2 are SGHRS and YFSETQ. This CDR3 contains 15 residues. The CDR3 nucleotides read TGCGCCAGCAGCTTGGTGGGGGAGACCTACAATGAGCAGTTCTTC. This sequence encodes CASSLVGETYNEQFF.

The rearrangement links TRBV29-1 to TRBJ1-1; D is unclear. Per the germline V gene, CDR1 is SQVTM and CDR2 is ANQGSEA. The V and J ends lost 1 base and 2 bases respectively, with 8 bases between them. The CDR3 runs to 13 residues. The chain's CDR3 is CSVEVAPNTEAFF. The CDR3 region has the DNA TGCAGCGTTGAAGTCGCACCAAACACTGAAGCTTTCTTT.

J is TRBJ1-4 and V is TRBV7-2; no definite D call. Germline CDR1 is SGHTA and CDR2 is FQGNSA. This CDR3 comprises 14 residues. V lost 3 bases to trimming and J lost 4 bases, with 9 bases between them. CDR3 in amino acids: CASSFRPLNEKLFF. In DNA form, the CDR3 reads TGTGCCAGCAGCTTCCGTCCCCTTAATGAAAAACTGTTTTTT. Full variable domain (missing parts from reference TRBV7-2 and TRBJ1-4): GAGVSQSPSNKVTEKGKDVELRCDPISGHTALYWYRQSLGQGLEFLIYFQGNSAPDKSGLPSDRFSAERTGGSVSTLTIQRTQQEDSAVYLCASSFRPLNEKLFFGSGTQLSVL.

The CDR3, as DNA: TGTGCCTGGAAGCATCGACAGAGAAACACTGAAGCTTTCTTT. Its translation is CAWKHRQRNTEAFF. The chain employs TRBV30 and TRBJ1-1; perhaps TRBD1 as D (5 bases). In germline, CDR1 is GTSNPN, CDR2 SVGIG (reference sequence). The CDR3 is 14 residues long. Trimming removed 4 bases from V and 2 bases from J, with 14 bases in between.

This clone was found many times. The chain combines TRBV4-1 with TRBJ2-3, with 7 bases matching TRBD2. The CDR3 sequence is 19 residues long. In germline, CDR1 is MGHRA, CDR2 YSYEKL. The V segment lost 3 bases and the J segment 4 bases; nucleotides outside the gene matches: 19. CDR3 region: CASSHQKGVAGPDPDTQYF. CDR3 coding DNA: TGCGCCAGCAGCCATCAGAAAGGGGTAGCGGGTCCGGACCCAGATACGCAGTATTTT.

This rearrangement joins TRBV5-4 to TRBJ1-5; D gene ambiguous. Trimming cost V 0 bases and J 2 bases, with 9 bases left between them. The CDR3 is 15 residues long. Germline V gene lookup returns CDR1 SGHNT and CDR2 YYREEE (reference sequence). This CDR3 reads CASSLGPEGNQPQHF. CDR3 DNA: TGTGCCAGCAGCTTGGGCCCTGAGGGCAATCAGCCCCAGCATTTT.

This clone was recorded a few times. CDR3 in amino acids: CASSLRLAGYTDTQYF. The CDR3 DNA reads as TGTGCCAGCAGCTTGCGACTAGCGGGCTACACAGATACGCAGTATTTT. This sequence joins TRBV5-4 and TRBJ2-3, with 10 bases fitting TRBD2. The V gene's germline CDR1 is SGHNT and CDR2 YYREEE (reference sequence). V trimming: 1 base; J trimming: 2 bases; junction bases outside the gene matches: 4. CDR3 length: 16 residues.

A few counts support this clone. The chain couples TRBV5-1 to TRBJ2-5, with D uncertain. The CDR3 covers 13 residues. Deletions cut 4 bases from V and 5 bases from J, with 12 bases between. CDR1 and CDR2 from the germline V gene are SGHRS and YFSETQ. For the CDR3, the DNA is TGCGCCAGCAGCACTACACGGCGGGAGACCCAGTACTTC. It encodes CASSTTRRETQYF.

The V gene is TRBV15, the J gene TRBJ1-2; maybe TRBD1 (5 bases). Looked up from germline, CDR1 is LNHNV and CDR2 is YYDKDF (reference sequence). V lost 1 base and J lost 1, with 16 bases in between. The CDR3 spans 17 residues. The CDR3 is CATSRVYSGKDNYGYTF. The CDR3 DNA follows: TGTGCCACCAGCAGAGTCTACTCAGGGAAGGATAACTATGGCTACACCTTC.

This clone was seen a few times. V is TRBV30 and J is TRBJ2-7; D unresolved. The CDR3 covers 15 residues. V gave up 0 bases and J gave up 0 bases, with 12 bases separating them. CDR1 and CDR2 from the germline V gene are GTSNPN and SVGIG (reference sequence). This CDR3 reads CAWSVLRPPSYEQYF. The CDR3 nucleotides are TGTGCCTGGAGTGTACTACGGCCTCCCTCCTACGAGCAGTACTTC.